Listed below are T cell receptor beta chains from one sample, sequenced in a study of blood T cell repertoires in COVID-19. The protocol was immunoSEQ multiplex PCR, while the TCRdb copy is restricted to in-frame clones and leaves out a portion. The sample has about 180,000 clones; 80% are singletons. The source material was PBMCs or T cells enriched from blood (not recorded which). These receptors all stem from a man aged 60-69 years who had been exposed to COVID-19. Each CDR3 is given with its conserved first and last residue. Fields, in order: CDR3 length, J gene, V gene, clone size, D gene, CDR3 DNA, CDR3 protein. A D gene is named only where the DNA matches it firmly. Where a row states a size, it is once, few, many or the class of an expanded clone; other rows omit it.

13 TRBJ2-7 TRBV29-1 few NA TGCAGCACGAAGGGGGTGGATACGCACGAGCAGTACTTC CSTKGVDTHEQYF
20 TRBJ2-1 TRBV11-3 NA TRBD1 TGTGCCAGCAGCTTAGAAGGGGGCAGAGCTGTAGGTAGCTCCTACAATGAGCAGTTCTTC CASSLEGGRAVGSSYNEQFF
13 TRBJ1-4 TRBV25-1 NA NA TGTGCCAGCAGCAGGGTTCCTAATGAAAAACTGTTTTTT CASSRVPNEKLFF
18 TRBJ2-1 TRBV5-1 NA TRBD2 TGCGCCAGCAGCCTCCTTCTTGGTAGCGGGAGGGCCCGAAATGAGCAGTTCTTC CASSLLLGSGRARNEQFF
16 TRBJ2-5 TRBV12-5 NA TRBD2 TGTGCTAGTGCCTTCGGGACTAGCGGGGGCCAAGAGACCCAGTACTTC CASAFGTSGGQETQYF
15 TRBJ1-2 TRBV9 NA NA TGTGCCAGCAGCGTAGGTCCGGACAGTAGACGAGGCTACACCTTC CASSVGPDSRRGYTF
12 TRBJ1-2 TRBV9 NA TRBD1 TGTGCCAGCAGCGGGTCTGACAGGGGGCCAATCTTC CASSGSDRGPIF
12 TRBJ1-5 TRBV10-3 NA NA TGTGCCACCGCGGGAAGCAATCAGCCCCAGCATTTT CATAGSNQPQHF
16 TRBJ2-2 TRBV5-1 NA TRBD1 TGCGCCAGCAGCTTGGGACAGGGGGCCCTCGGCGGGGAGCTGTTTTTT CASSLGQGALGGELFF
14 TRBJ1-6 TRBV25-1 few NA TGTGCCAGCAGTGGGCCTAGCCGAAATTCACCCCTCCACTTT CASSGPSRNSPLHF
12 TRBJ1-2 TRBV6-6 NA NA TGTGCCACGATGGCCGGGGGTTATGGCTACACCTTC CATMAGGYGYTF
15 TRBJ2-5 TRBV5-5 NA NA TGTGCCAGCAGCTACGGGACAGCGGCGGGGGGGACCCAGTACTTC CASSYGTAAGGTQYF
14 TRBJ1-1 TRBV9 NA NA TGTGCCAGCAGCGTAGAGTGGGGAGACAATGAAGCTTTCTTT CASSVEWGDNEAFF
14 TRBJ1-5 TRBV19 NA NA TGTGCCAGTAGTATCGAGGAGTATGGTCAGCCCCAGCATTTT CASSIEEYGQPQHF
16 TRBJ1-6 TRBV5-6 NA NA TGTGCCAGCAGCTATAGGAGCGGCCCTTATAATTCACCCCTCCACTTT CASSYRSGPYNSPLHF
13 TRBJ2-3 TRBV29-1 NA NA TGCAGCATTACTACCCAAGACCCAGATACGCAGTATTTT CSITTQDPDTQYF
15 TRBJ1-4 TRBV28 many TRBD1 TGTGCCAGCAGTTTAACGGGACAGTTTAATGAAAAACTGTTTTTT CASSLTGQFNEKLFF
15 TRBJ1-1 TRBV28 NA NA TGTGCCAGCAGTTTAACGGACAGCTTGAACACTGAAGCTTTCTTT CASSLTDSLNTEAFF
15 TRBJ1-1 TRBV29-1 NA NA TGCAGCGTTGAACGCGCGGGAACCGTAAACACTGAAGCTTTCTTT CSVERAGTVNTEAFF
16 TRBJ2-5 TRBV3-1/TRBV3-2 NA TRBD1 TGTGCCAGCAGCTCGCGACAGGGTAACTACCAAGAGACCCAGTACTTC CASSSRQGNYQETQYF
14 TRBJ2-5 TRBV18 NA NA TGTGCCAGCTCACCCGACAGTCGGGTGGAGACCCAGTACTTC CASSPDSRVETQYF
13 TRBJ2-2 TRBV2 NA NA TGTGCCAGCATAGCGGAAGTCACCGGGGAGCTGTTTTTT CASIAEVTGELFF
15 TRBJ2-2 TRBV6-5 NA NA TGTGCCAGCCAAAGGAGAGGGCCACGAACCGGGGAGCTGTTTTTT CASQRRGPRTGELFF
13 TRBJ1-2 TRBV9 NA NA TGTGCCAGCAGCGGCGGGCTTCGAGGCGGCTACACCTTC CASSGGLRGGYTF
12 TRBJ1-1 TRBV30 NA NA TGTGCCTGGAGTGTACTGGGTCCGGGAGCTTTCTTT CAWSVLGPGAFF
13 TRBJ1-5 TRBV11-2 NA NA TGTGCCAGCAGCCCGGGGGTCGGTCAGCCCCAGCATTTT CASSPGVGQPQHF
16 TRBJ2-2 TRBV5-1 NA NA TGCGCCAGCAGCCGCCTGACAGCTCCGAACACCGGGGAGCTGTTTTTT CASSRLTAPNTGELFF
15 TRBJ1-2 TRBV19 NA NA TGTGCCAGTAGTCCCAGGTCCACAGCTAACTATGGCTACACCTTC CASSPRSTANYGYTF
16 TRBJ2-1 TRBV4-2 once NA TGTGCCAGCAGCCCTCGACTAGATCGGTTGCGCGATGAGCAGTTCTTC CASSPRLDRLRDEQFF
16 TRBJ1-4 TRBV19 NA NA TGTGCCAGTAGTACCCGGACAGATGCAACTAATGAAAAACTGTTTTTT CASSTRTDATNEKLFF
13 TRBJ2-7 TRBV12-3/TRBV12-4 once NA TGTGCCAGCAGTTTCCACAGTACCTACGAGCAGTACTTC CASSFHSTYEQYF
14 TRBJ2-1 TRBV27 NA NA TGTGCCAGCAGTTTGGGCGGGGCTTACAATGAGCAGTTCTTC CASSLGGAYNEQFF
14 TRBJ1-2 TRBV7-9 NA TRBD1 TGTGCCAGCAGCTTAAGACAGGGTCCCTATGGCTACACCTTC CASSLRQGPYGYTF
13 TRBJ2-7 TRBV7-9 NA NA TGTGCCAGCAACAGGGACGTTGCCTACGAGCAGTACTTC CASNRDVAYEQYF
13 TRBJ1-2 TRBV11-2 NA TRBD1 TGTGCCAGCAGCACGACAGGGGGCATCGGCTACACCTTC CASSTTGGIGYTF
15 TRBJ2-1 TRBV10-2 NA TRBD2 TGCGCCAGCAGTCCTCTATCGGGAGGGAACTCGGAGCAGTTCTTC CASSPLSGGNSEQFF
15 TRBJ1-6 TRBV27 NA TRBD1 TGTGCCAGCAGAGTAACAGGGGACTATAATTCACCCCTCCACTTT CASRVTGDYNSPLHF
15 TRBJ2-5 TRBV19 NA TRBD2 TGTGCCAGTGCCGGGGCTAGCGGGACGCAAGAGACCCAGTACTTC CASAGASGTQETQYF
14 TRBJ2-7 TRBV2 NA TRBD2 TGTGCCAGCCTACTAGCGGCCCTCCTGGGGGAGCAGTACTTC CASLLAALLGEQYF
16 TRBJ1-2 TRBV28 many TRBD1 TGTGCCAGCAGTCTCGGACAGGGCTTTCGTAACTATGGCTACACCTTC CASSLGQGFRNYGYTF
12 TRBJ1-5 TRBV2 NA NA TGTGCCAGCAAATATGAGCATCAGCCCCAGCATTTT CASKYEHQPQHF
14 TRBJ2-7 TRBV6-6 NA TRBD2 TGTGCCAGCAGTTACAGACGGGGGGTCTACGAGCAGTACTTC CASSYRRGVYEQYF
16 TRBJ1-1 TRBV11-3 few NA TGTGCCAGCAGCTTACGGCAGGGGAGGGCGAACACTGAAGCTTTCTTT CASSLRQGRANTEAFF
13 TRBJ1-2 TRBV10-3 NA NA TGTGCCATCAGTCTCGACAGGAACTATGGCTACACCTTC CAISLDRNYGYTF
14 TRBJ2-3 TRBV24-1 NA NA TGTGCCACTGCGAACAGGGCATACACAGATACGCAGTATTTT CATANRAYTDTQYF
14 TRBJ2-3 TRBV6-5 NA NA TGTGCCAGCAGTTACACGGACTTCACAGATACGCAGTATTTT CASSYTDFTDTQYF